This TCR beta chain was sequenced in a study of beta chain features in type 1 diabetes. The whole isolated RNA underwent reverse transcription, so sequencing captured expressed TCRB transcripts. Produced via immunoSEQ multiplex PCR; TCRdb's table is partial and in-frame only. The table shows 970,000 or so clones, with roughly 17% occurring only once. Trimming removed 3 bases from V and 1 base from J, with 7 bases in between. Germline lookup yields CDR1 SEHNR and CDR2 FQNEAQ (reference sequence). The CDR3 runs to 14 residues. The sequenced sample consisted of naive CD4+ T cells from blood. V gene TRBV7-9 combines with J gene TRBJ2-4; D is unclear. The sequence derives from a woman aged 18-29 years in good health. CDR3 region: CASSFSGAKNIQYF. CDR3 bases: TGTGCCAGCAGCTTCTCTGGGGCCAAAAACATTCAGTACTTC.